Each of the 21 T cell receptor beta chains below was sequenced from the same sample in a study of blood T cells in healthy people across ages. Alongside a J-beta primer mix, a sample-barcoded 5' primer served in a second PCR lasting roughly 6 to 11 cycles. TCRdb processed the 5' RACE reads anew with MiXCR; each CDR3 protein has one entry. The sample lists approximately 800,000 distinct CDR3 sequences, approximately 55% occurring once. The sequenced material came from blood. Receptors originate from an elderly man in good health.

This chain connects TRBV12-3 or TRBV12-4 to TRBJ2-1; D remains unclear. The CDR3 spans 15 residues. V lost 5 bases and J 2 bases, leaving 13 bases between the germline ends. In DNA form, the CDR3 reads TGTGCCAGCAGTACCCTAAAGCAAACCTACAATGAGCAGTTCTTC. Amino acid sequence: CASSTLKQTYNEQFF.

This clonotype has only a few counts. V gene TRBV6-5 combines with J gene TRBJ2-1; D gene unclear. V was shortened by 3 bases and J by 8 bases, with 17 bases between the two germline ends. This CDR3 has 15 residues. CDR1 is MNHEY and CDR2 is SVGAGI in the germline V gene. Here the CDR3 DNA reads TGTGCCAGCAGTTATCTCGCCTGGGGTGTCGATGAGCAGTTCTTC. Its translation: CASSYLAWGVDEQFF.

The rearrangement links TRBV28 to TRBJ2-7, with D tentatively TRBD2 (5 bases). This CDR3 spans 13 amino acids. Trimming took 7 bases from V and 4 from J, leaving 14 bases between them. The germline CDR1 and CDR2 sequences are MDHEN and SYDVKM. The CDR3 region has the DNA TGTGCCAGCACCTTAGCGACTGAGTACGAGCAGTACTTC. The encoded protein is CASTLATEYEQYF.

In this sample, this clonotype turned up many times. The CDR3 region is CASSSAGGVDTQYF. CDR3 DNA: TGTGCCAGCAGTTCAGCGGGAGGCGTGGATACGCAGTATTTT. The V and J genes are TRBV12-3 or TRBV12-4 and TRBJ2-3, with 9 bases aligning to TRBD2. This CDR3 is 14 amino acids long. Germline trimming cut 4 bases from V and 6 bases from J; bases unmatched to any gene: 5.

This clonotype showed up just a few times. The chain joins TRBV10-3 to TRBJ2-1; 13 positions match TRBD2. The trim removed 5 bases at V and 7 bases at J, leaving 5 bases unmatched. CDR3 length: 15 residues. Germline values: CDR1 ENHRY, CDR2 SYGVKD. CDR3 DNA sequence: TGTGCCATCAGTACCACTAGCGGGAGGGTGAATGAGCAGTTCTTC. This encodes CAISTTSGRVNEQFF.

The CDR3 DNA reads TGTGCCAGCAAAACGGGACTAGCGGTACCTGGGGGTGAGCAGTTCTTC. Translating it yields CASKTGLAVPGGEQFF. The chain recombines TRBV27 with TRBJ2-1, with 11 bases matching TRBD2. The V and J ends lost 7 bases and 9 bases, in that order; junction bases with no gene match: 14. The CDR3 is 16 residues long. Looked up from germline, CDR1 is MNHEY and CDR2 is SMNVEV (reference sequence).

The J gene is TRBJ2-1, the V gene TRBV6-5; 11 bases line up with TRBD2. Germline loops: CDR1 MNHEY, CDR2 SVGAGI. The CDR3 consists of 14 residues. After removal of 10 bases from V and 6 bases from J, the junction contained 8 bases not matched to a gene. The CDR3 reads CATQTGTSGNEQFF. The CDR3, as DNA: TGTGCCACCCAAACCGGGACTAGCGGCAATGAGCAGTTCTTC.

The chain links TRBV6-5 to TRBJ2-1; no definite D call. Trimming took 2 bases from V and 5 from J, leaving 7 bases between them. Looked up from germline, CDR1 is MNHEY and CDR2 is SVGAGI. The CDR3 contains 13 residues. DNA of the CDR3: TGTGCCAGCAGTTACCGAGCCAACAATGAGCAGTTCTTC. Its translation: CASSYRANNEQFF.

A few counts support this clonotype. CDR3 loop: CASRDTRNTEAFF. CDR3 bases: TGTGCCAGCAGGGATACAAGAAACACTGAAGCTTTCTTT. J is TRBJ1-1 and V is TRBV3-1, with D unclear. Trimming cost V 6 bases and J 2 bases, with 10 bases left between them. Germline V CDR1 and CDR2: LGHDT, YNNKEL (reference sequence). There are 13 residues in the CDR3. Full variable domain (outside the CDR3, taken from reference TRBV3-1 and TRBJ1-1): DTAVSQTPKYLVTQMGNDKSIKCEQNLGHDTMYWYKQDSKKFLKIMFSYNNKELIINETVPNRFSPKSPDKAHLNLHINSLELGDSAVYFCASRDTRNTEAFFGQGTRLTVV.

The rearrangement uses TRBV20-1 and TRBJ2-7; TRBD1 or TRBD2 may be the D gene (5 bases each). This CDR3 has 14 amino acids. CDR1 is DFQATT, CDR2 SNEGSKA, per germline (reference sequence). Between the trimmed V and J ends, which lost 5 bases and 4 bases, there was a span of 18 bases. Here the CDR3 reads CSAFYGTVGYEQYF. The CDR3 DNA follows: TGCAGTGCTTTTTACGGGACGGTGGGGTACGAGCAGTACTTC.

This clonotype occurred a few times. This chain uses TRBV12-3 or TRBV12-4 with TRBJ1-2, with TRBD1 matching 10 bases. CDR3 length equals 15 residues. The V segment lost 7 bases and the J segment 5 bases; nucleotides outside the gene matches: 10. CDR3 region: CASMAGQGLGYGYTF. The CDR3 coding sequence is TGTGCCAGCATGGCGGGACAGGGGTTAGGGTATGGCTACACCTTC.

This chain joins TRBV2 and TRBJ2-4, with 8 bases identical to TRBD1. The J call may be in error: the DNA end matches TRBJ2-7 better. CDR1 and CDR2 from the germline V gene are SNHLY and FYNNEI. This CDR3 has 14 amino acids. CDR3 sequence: CASNLRGLVGEQYF. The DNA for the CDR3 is TGTGCCAGCAACCTCAGGGGGCTTGTCGGCGAGCAGTACTTC.

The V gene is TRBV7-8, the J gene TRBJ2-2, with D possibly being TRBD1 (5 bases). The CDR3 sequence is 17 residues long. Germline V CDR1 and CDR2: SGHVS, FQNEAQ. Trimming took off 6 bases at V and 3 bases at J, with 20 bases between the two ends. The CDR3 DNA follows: TGTGCCAGCAGTCCTCGGACACCCCGAAAGTACACCGGGGAGCTGTTTTTT. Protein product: CASSPRTPRKYTGELFF.

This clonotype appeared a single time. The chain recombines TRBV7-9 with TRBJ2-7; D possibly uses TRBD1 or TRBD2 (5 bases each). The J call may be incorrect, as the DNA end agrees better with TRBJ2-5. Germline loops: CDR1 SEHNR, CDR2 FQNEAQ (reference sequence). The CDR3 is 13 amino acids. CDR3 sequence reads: CASSPPWGETQYF. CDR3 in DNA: TGTGCCAGCAGCCCCCCGTGGGGGGAGACCCAGTACTTC.

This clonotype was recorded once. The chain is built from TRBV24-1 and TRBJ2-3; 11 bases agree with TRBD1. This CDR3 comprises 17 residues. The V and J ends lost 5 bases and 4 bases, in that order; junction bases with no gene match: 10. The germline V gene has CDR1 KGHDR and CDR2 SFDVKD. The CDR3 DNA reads TGTGCCACCAGTGCTGGGACAGGGGGTGTTCTGTCAGATACGCAGTATTTT. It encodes CATSAGTGGVLSDTQYF.

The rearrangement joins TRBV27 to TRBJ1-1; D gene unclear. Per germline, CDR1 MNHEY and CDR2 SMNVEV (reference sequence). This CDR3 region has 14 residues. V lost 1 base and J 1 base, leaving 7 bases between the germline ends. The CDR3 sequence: CASSLWASNTEAFF. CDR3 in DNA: TGTGCCAGCAGTTTATGGGCCTCGAACACTGAAGCTTTCTTT.

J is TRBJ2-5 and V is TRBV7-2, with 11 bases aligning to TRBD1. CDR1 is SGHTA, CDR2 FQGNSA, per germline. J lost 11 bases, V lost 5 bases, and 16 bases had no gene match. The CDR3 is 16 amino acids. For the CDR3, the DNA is TGTGCCAGCAGCCCCCCCGGGACAGGGGGGCTCAGGGAGCAGTACTTC. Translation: CASSPPGTGGLREQYF.

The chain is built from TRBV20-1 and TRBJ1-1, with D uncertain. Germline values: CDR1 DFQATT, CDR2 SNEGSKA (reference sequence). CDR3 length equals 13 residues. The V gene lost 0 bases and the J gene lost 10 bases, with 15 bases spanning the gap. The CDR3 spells CSARDAGEETAFF. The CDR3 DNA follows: TGCAGTGCTAGAGATGCCGGGGAGGAAACAGCTTTCTTT.

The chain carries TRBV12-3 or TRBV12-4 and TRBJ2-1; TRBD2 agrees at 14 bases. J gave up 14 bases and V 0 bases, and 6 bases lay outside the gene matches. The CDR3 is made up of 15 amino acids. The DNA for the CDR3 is TGTGCCAGCAGTTTAGCTGGGACTAGCGGGAGTTTTGAGTTCTTC. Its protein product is CASSLAGTSGSFEFF.

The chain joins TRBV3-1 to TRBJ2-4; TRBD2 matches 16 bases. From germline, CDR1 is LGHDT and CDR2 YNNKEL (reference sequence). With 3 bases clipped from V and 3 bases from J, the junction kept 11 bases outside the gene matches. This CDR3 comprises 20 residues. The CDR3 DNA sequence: TGTGCCAGCAGCCAGGGACTAGCGGGAGGGTCCGCCTTTGTCAAAAACATTCAGTACTTC. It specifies CASSQGLAGGSAFVKNIQYF.

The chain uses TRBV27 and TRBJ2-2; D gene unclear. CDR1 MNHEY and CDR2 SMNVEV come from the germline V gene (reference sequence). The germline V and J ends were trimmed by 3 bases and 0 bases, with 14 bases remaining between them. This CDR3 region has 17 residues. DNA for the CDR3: TGTGCCAGCAGTTTTGCACGGCAGACCGCGAACACCGGGGAGCTGTTTTTT. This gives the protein CASSFARQTANTGELFF.